Following are 3 T cell receptor beta chains from one sample sequenced in a study of blood T cell repertoires in COVID-19. Measured with immunoSEQ multiplex PCR; TCRdb has only the in-frame clones, and not every one. The sample contains 100,000 to 150,000 clones, roughly 80% of which appear only once. The sequencing sample was made of peripheral blood. These receptors all come from a man between 65 and 79 years old with acute or convalescent COVID-19.

The chain is built from TRBV3-1 (or the pseudogene TRBV3-2) and TRBJ1-5; D unresolved. The CDR3 is made up of 14 amino acids. Germline lookup yields CDR1 LGHDT and CDR2 YNNKEL (reference sequence). Trimming took 0 bases from V and 6 from J, leaving 9 bases between them. The CDR3 DNA reads TGTGCCAGCAGCCAAGATCCGGGGATTCAGCCCCAGCATTTT. Protein sequence: CASSQDPGIQPQHF.

This chain joins TRBV18 and TRBJ1-1; D not certain. CDR1 KGHSH and CDR2 LQKENI come from the germline V gene. CDR3 length: 12 amino acids. V was pared by 3 bases and J by 3 bases, with 5 bases between. Here the CDR3 reads CASSPPDTEAFF. For the CDR3, the DNA is TGTGCCAGCTCACCTCCCGACACTGAAGCTTTCTTT.

The chain is built from TRBV19 and TRBJ2-2; possible D gene TRBD2, 7 bases. The ends were cut back, 5 bases at V and 8 bases at J, with 12 bases in the middle. The length of the CDR3 is 13 residues. The germline V gene encodes CDR1 LNHDA and CDR2 SQIVND (reference sequence). The CDR3 protein is CASSPRGAGELFF. The CDR3 DNA sequence: TGTGCCAGTAGTCCCCGGGGGGCGGGGGAGCTGTTTTTT.